This T cell receptor beta chain emerged from a study of cytomegalovirus exposure and HLA in healthy donors. As for the study in general: HLA-typed donors were the source of approximately 80 million unique TCRs held in an early data release.

This clone has just a few counts. Antigen unknown. General observations from the study: A later analysis found TCR association rates differed by HLA locus, highest for DRB1 and lowest for HLA-C. In a later analysis, TCR beta V- and J-gene trimming was associated with a missense DCLRE1C variant.

The germline V gene encodes CDR1 SNHLY and CDR2 FYNNEI. CDR3 length: 13 residues. The V gene end was trimmed by 6 bases and the J gene end by 0 bases; junction bases not matched to a gene: 2. PCR amplification relied on 60 Vbeta primers (plus 13 Jbeta primers). The data were produced by immunoSEQ multiplex PCR, yet TCRdb's version contains in-frame clones alone and is incomplete. Here the sample spans 200,000 or so clones, about two thirds being singletons. Sequenced input: PBMCs. The V gene is TRBV2, the J gene TRBJ2-7; TRBD1 agrees at 7 bases. This receptor was taken from a man aged 35 to 55 in good health and CMV-seropositive. DNA of the CDR3: TGTGCCAGCAGCGGGGACAGCTCCTACGAGCAGTACTTC. As protein: CASSGDSSYEQYF.